This T cell receptor beta chain was retrieved from a study of blood T cell repertoires in COVID-19. Study-level background: Sample material is recorded as cDNA or gDNA derived from T cells, B-cell-depleted T cells, or PBMCs.

Per the study methods: Using reference gene primer amplification, nucleated cell counts were estimated. Generated by immunoSEQ multiplex PCR, the TCRdb table keeps only in-frame clones and is missing some. D and trimming were read from the DNA, whereas the V and J calls and clone size are those reported in that table. Found here are around 700,000 clones, over 80% of them singletons; the top ten hold roughly 0.25%. The V gene lost 4 bases and the J gene lost 0 bases, with 10 bases spanning the gap. The CDR3 is 15 residues long. The V gene's germline CDR1 is SGHDN and CDR2 FVKESK. The J gene is TRBJ1-3, the V gene TRBV14, with D possibly matching TRBD1 (5 bases). The specimen sequenced was peripheral blood. The source is a woman under 30 with acute or convalescent COVID-19. CDR3 nucleotide sequence: TGTGCCAGCAGCCGACAGCTTTACTCTGGAAACACCATATATTTT. It yields the protein CASSRQLYSGNTIYF.